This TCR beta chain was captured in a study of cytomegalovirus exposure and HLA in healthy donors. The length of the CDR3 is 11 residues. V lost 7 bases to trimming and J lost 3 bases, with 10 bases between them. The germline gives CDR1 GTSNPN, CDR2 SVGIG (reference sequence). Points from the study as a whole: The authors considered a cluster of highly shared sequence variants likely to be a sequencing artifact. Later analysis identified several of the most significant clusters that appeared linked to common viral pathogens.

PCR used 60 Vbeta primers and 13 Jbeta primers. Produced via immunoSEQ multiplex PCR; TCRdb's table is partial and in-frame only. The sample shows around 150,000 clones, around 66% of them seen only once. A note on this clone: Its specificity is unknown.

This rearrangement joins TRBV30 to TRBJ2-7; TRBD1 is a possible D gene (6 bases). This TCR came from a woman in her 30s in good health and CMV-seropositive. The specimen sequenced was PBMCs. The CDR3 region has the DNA TGTGCCTCGGACAGTTTCTACGAGCAGTACTTC. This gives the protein CASDSFYEQYF. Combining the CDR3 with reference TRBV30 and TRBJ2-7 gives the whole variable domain SQTIHQWPATLVQPVGSPLSLECTVEGTSNPNLYWYRQAAGRGLQLLFYSVGIGQISSEVPQNLSASRPQDRQFILSSKKLLLSDSGFYLCASDSFYEQYFGPGTRLTVT.